This T cell receptor beta chain was found in a study of sequential checkpoint blockade in melanoma. CDR3 length equals 16 residues. V lost 2 bases to trimming and J lost 4 bases; unmatched junction nucleotides: 11. Per the germline V gene, CDR1 is SGHVS and CDR2 is FQNEAQ. Treatment noted: randomized to nivolumab then ipilimumab (arm A) or the reverse (arm B). Sorted cells were live CD3+CD8+, lacking CD19 and CD56, from PBMCs. Libraries were prepared by immunoSEQ multiplex PCR; TCRdb keeps only in-frame clonotypes and omits some of them. Of 8,000 or so clones in the sample, approximately 67% are singletons; the top ten hold about 50%.

The sequence came from a human patient with melanoma. Some clones in this sample may be carry-over from other donors' samples. The specimen was CD8+ T cells sorted from blood (inferred from file names), collected from a patient given nivolumab and ipilimumab in sequence. The chain links TRBV7-8 to TRBJ2-7; TRBD2 matches at 7 bases. The CDR3 DNA reads as TGTGCCAGCAGCTTACGAATGGCGGGGGAACGTTACGAGCAGTACTTC. Translation: CASSLRMAGERYEQYF.